Each of the 21 T cell receptor beta chains below was sequenced from the same sample in a study of PD-1 blockade in classical Hodgkin lymphoma. All the patients suffered relapse after autologous stem cell transplantation, and brentuximab vedotin exposure differed. Data came from immunoSEQ multiplex PCR; TCRdb stores just in-frame clones and leaves some out. Here the sample spans tens of thousands of clones, around 78% being singletons. The specimen comprised peripheral blood mononuclear cells (PBMCs), sampled at baseline. These TCRs come from a human donor with classical Hodgkin lymphoma.

The gene calls are TRBV6-6 and TRBJ2-7; D is unresolved. CDR1 is MNHNY, CDR2 SVGAGI, per germline (reference sequence). V lost 6 bases to trimming and J lost 5 bases, with 14 bases between them. The CDR3 spans 13 residues. In nucleotides, the CDR3 is TGTGCCAGCAGACTCAGACCTGAGGACGAGCAGTACTTC. Translation: CASRLRPEDEQYF.

Written as DNA, the CDR3 is TGCAGCGTTGATTGGATGGGGGAGACCCAGTACTTC. Its protein is CSVDWMGETQYF. The chain couples TRBV29-1 to TRBJ2-5; no clear D. The CDR3 has 12 residues. CDR1 and CDR2 (germline): SQVTM, ANQGSEA. V lost 3 bases to trimming and J lost 5 bases, with 10 bases between them.

The J gene is TRBJ1-2, the V gene TRBV4-1; D is perhaps TRBD1 (5 bases). The CDR3 is made up of 19 amino acids. CDR1 MGHRA and CDR2 YSYEKL come from the germline V gene. Trimming took off 3 bases at V and 7 bases at J, with 30 bases between the two ends. The CDR3 reads CASSQVTLGARANRRGYTF. The DNA of the CDR3 is TGCGCCAGCAGCCAGGTAACCCTCGGCGCCAGGGCGAATCGCCGTGGCTACACCTTC.

The J gene is TRBJ1-3, the V gene TRBV6-1, with D uncertain. CDR1 and CDR2 from the germline V gene are MNHNS and SASEGT. This CDR3 contains 15 residues. V was pared by 2 bases and J by 4 bases, with 12 bases between. In DNA, the CDR3 is TGTGCCAGCAGTGAATTTGTATGGGCGGGAAACACCATATATTTT. It translates to CASSEFVWAGNTIYF.

Turning to this clone: This specimen includes other DNA sequences encoding the same CDR3. J is TRBJ2-1 and V is TRBV11-2, with no clear D. The CDR3 runs to 11 residues. The V end lost 5 bases, the J end lost 7 bases, and 6 bases lay between the germline ends. Germline lookup yields CDR1 SGHAT and CDR2 FQNNGV. This chain's CDR3 is CASSLANEQFF. The CDR3 region has the DNA TGTGCCAGCAGCCTTGCGAATGAGCAGTTCTTC.

V gene TRBV4-3 combines with J gene TRBJ1-6; a possible D gene is TRBD1 (5 bases). The germline gives CDR1 LGHNA, CDR2 YSLEER. The CDR3 extends over 16 amino acids. The germline V and J ends were trimmed by 0 bases and 4 bases, with 10 bases remaining between them. The CDR3 sequence is CASSQDETGYNSPLHF. DNA of the CDR3: TGCGCCAGCAGCCAAGATGAAACAGGATATAATTCACCCCTCCACTTT.

J is TRBJ1-5 and V is TRBV7-2; D call uncertain. CDR1 is SGHTA and CDR2 is FQGNSA in the germline V gene. The CDR3 spans 15 residues. The V end lost 3 bases, the J end lost 2 bases, and 11 bases lay between the germline ends. In nucleotides, the CDR3 is TGTGCCAGCAGCTTTGATATAACTGGCAATCAGCCCCAGCATTTT. It codes for CASSFDITGNQPQHF.

CDR3 coding DNA: TGTGCCAGCACCCCCCCAAGGAACTCTGGAAACACCATATATTTT. It is translated as CASTPPRNSGNTIYF. V is TRBV28 and J is TRBJ1-3; D ambiguous. The V gene's germline CDR1 is MDHEN and CDR2 SYDVKM. The CDR3 covers 15 residues. Trimming removed 7 bases from V and 0 bases from J, with 13 bases in between.

This clone was recorded once. The chain couples TRBV6-1 to TRBJ1-6; D is unclear. This CDR3 spans 14 amino acids. CDR1 is MNHNS, CDR2 SASEGT, per germline. The V end was cut by 2 bases, the J end by 3 bases, with 5 bases between. CDR3: CASSESRYNSPLHF. In nucleotides, the CDR3 is TGTGCCAGCAGTGAATCGCGCTATAATTCACCCCTCCACTTT.

V gene TRBV6-5 combines with J gene TRBJ2-6; D is unclear. The length of the CDR3 is 12 residues. Trimming took 8 bases from V and 3 from J, leaving 5 bases between them. CDR1 and CDR2 (germline): MNHEY, SVGAGI. CDR3 nucleotides: TGTGCCAGCCGTGGTGGGGCCAACGTCCTGACTTTC. Translated, it gives CASRGGANVLTF.

This rearrangement joins TRBV7-6 to TRBJ1-1; D gene uncertain. In germline, CDR1 is SGHVS, CDR2 FNYEAQ. V shed 1 base and J shed 4 bases, with 13 bases lying between them. This CDR3 is 15 amino acids long. The CDR3 is CASSLGGGEGTEAFF. The CDR3, as DNA: TGTGCCAGCAGCTTAGGGGGTGGGGAGGGCACTGAAGCTTTCTTT.

This chain joins TRBV7-2 and TRBJ2-7; no reliable D call. The ends were cut back, 0 bases at V and 3 bases at J, with 6 bases in the middle. In germline, CDR1 is SGHTA, CDR2 FQGNSA. CDR3 length: 13 residues. The CDR3 reads CASSLAPFYEQYF. The CDR3 bases are TGTGCCAGCAGCTTAGCGCCCTTCTACGAGCAGTACTTC. Full variable domain (remainder filled in from reference TRBV7-2 and TRBJ2-7): GAGVSQSPSNKVTEKGKDVELRCDPISGHTALYWYRQSLGQGLEFLIYFQGNSAPDKSGLPSDRFSAERTGGSVSTLTIQRTQQEDSAVYLCASSLAPFYEQYFGPGTRLTVT.

This chain joins TRBV7-2 and TRBJ2-3; no clear D gene. CDR1 is SGHTA and CDR2 is FQGNSA in the germline V gene. The CDR3 is 15 amino acids. V gave up 0 bases and J gave up 2 bases, with 9 bases separating them. The CDR3 protein is CASSLAGPSTDTQYF. CDR3 in DNA: TGTGCCAGCAGCTTAGCGGGTCCCTCCACAGATACGCAGTATTTT.

The chain has TRBV29-1 and TRBJ2-5; 8 bases line up with TRBD2. V gave up 7 bases and J gave up 3 bases; unmatched junction bases: 7. CDR1 SQVTM and CDR2 ANQGSEA come from the germline V gene. The CDR3 runs to 13 residues. CDR3 loop: CSAGTSLEETQYF. In DNA form, the CDR3 reads TGCAGCGCGGGGACTAGTTTGGAAGAGACCCAGTACTTC.

This sequence joins TRBV7-2 and TRBJ2-5; unclear D gene. The germline CDR1 and CDR2 sequences are SGHTA and FQGNSA. V lost 4 bases and J lost 3, with 12 bases in between. This CDR3 comprises 14 residues. CDR3 sequence: CASSSIDKKETQYF. The CDR3 DNA is TGTGCCAGCAGCTCCATCGACAAGAAAGAGACCCAGTACTTC.

This chain connects TRBV5-1 to TRBJ1-2; D remains ambiguous. The germline gives CDR1 SGHRS, CDR2 YFSETQ. The ends were cut back, 1 base at V and 7 bases at J, with 11 bases in the middle. The CDR3 covers 13 residues. CDR3 sequence: CASSLHPEGGYTF. The CDR3 DNA is TGCGCCAGCAGCTTGCACCCCGAGGGTGGCTACACCTTC.

The V gene is TRBV6-6, the J gene TRBJ1-1; no definite D call. Trimming removed 6 bases at V and 7 bases at J, with 18 bases between. Germline loops: CDR1 MNHNY, CDR2 SVGAGI (reference sequence). The CDR3 has 14 amino acids. CDR3 region: CASSYLPSGSEAFF. Written as DNA, the CDR3 is TGTGCCAGCAGCTACCTACCCTCGGGGAGTGAAGCTTTCTTT.

The V gene is TRBV27, the J gene TRBJ2-1; no reliable D call. Deletions cut 3 bases from V and 5 bases from J, with 8 bases between. The CDR3 length is 13 residues. CDR1 is MNHEY and CDR2 is SMNVEV in the germline V gene (reference sequence). CDR3 region: CASSFGWHNEQFF. CDR3 in DNA: TGTGCCAGCAGTTTTGGCTGGCACAATGAGCAGTTCTTC.

In its sample, this clone was seen a few times. The chain has TRBV5-6 and TRBJ2-6, with D tentatively TRBD1 or TRBD2 (6 bases each). The V and J ends lost 2 bases and 0 bases respectively, with 12 bases between them. In germline, CDR1 is SGHDT, CDR2 YYEEEE. CDR3 size: 17 residues. CDR3 sequence (DNA): TGTGCCAGCAGCTTCGGGGGCCCGAGCTCTGGGGCCAACGTCCTGACTTTC. Translating gives CASSFGGPSSGANVLTF.

This clone was found a few times. V is TRBV6-5 and J is TRBJ2-2; D ambiguous. With 4 bases removed from V and 2 bases from J, the gap between germline ends came to 8 bases. CDR1 MNHEY and CDR2 SVGAGI come from the germline V gene. This CDR3 contains 14 residues. CDR3 sequence reads: CASSFQLNTGELFF. CDR3 DNA sequence: TGTGCCAGCAGTTTCCAATTAAACACCGGGGAGCTGTTTTTT.

V gene TRBV7-2 combines with J gene TRBJ1-2; D unresolved. Germline V gene lookup returns CDR1 SGHTA and CDR2 FQGNSA. The CDR3 sequence is 12 residues long. Trimming removed 7 bases from V and 5 bases from J, with 11 bases in between. The CDR3 bases are TGTGCCAGCAAGTCGGACGGTTATGGCTACACCTTC. Amino acids: CASKSDGYGYTF.